This T cell receptor (beta chain) stems from a study of blood T cell repertoires in COVID-19. Using immunoSEQ multiplex PCR, the repertoire was profiled, and TCRdb retains in-frame clones only, with some absent. The sample lists a few hundred thousand clones, about 83% occurring once. The CDR3 is 13 residues long. CDR1 and CDR2 (germline): MNHNY, SVGAGI (reference sequence). Deletions cut 2 bases from V and 2 bases from J, with 7 bases between. The chain carries TRBV6-6 and TRBJ2-7; D ambiguous. Specimen: peripheral blood. The receptor was derived from a man aged 55 to 70 who had recovered from COVID-19. CDR3 nucleotide sequence: TGTGCCAGCAGTTACCAGGAAACCTACGAGCAGTACTTC. Translating gives CASSYQETYEQYF.